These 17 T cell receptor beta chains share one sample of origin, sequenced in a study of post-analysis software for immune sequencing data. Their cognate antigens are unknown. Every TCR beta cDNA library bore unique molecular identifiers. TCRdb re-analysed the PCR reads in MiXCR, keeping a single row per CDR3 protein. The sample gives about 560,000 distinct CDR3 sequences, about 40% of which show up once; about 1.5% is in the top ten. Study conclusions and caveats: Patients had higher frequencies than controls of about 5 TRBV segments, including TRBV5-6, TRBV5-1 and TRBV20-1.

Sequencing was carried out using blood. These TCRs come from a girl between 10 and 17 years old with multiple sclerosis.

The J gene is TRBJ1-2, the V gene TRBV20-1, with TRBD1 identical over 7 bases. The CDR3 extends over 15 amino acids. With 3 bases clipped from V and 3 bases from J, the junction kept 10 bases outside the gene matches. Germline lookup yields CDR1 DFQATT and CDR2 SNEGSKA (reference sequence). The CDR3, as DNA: TGCAGTGCTAGGGGTGCAGGGGGGAAGGACTATGGCTACACCTTC. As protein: CSARGAGGKDYGYTF.

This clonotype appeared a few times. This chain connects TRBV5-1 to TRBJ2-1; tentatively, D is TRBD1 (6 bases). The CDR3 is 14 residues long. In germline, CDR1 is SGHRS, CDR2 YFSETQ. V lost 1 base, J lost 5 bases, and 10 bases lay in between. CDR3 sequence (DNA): TGCGCCAGCAGCTTGCGCAGGGGCCACAATGAGCAGTTCTTC. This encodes CASSLRRGHNEQFF.

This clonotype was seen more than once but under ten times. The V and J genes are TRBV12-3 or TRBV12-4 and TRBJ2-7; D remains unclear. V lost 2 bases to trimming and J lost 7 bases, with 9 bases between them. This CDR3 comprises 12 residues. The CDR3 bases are TGTGCCAGCAGTTTATTCGGCCTGGAGCAGTACTTC. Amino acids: CASSLFGLEQYF.

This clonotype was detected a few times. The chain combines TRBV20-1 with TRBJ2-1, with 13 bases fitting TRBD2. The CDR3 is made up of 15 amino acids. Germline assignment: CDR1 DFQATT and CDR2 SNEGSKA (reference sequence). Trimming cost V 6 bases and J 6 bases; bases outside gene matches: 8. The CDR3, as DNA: TGCAGTGCCCCGGGACTAGCGGGGTGGGGCAATGAGCAGTTCTTC. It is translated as CSAPGLAGWGNEQFF.

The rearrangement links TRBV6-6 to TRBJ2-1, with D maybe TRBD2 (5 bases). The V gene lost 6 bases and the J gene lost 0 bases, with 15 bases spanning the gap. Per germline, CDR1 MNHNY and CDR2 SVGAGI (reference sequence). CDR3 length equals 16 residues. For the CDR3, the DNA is TGTGCCAGCAGCGATCCAGCGGCTAGCTCCTACAATGAGCAGTTCTTC. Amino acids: CASSDPAASSYNEQFF.

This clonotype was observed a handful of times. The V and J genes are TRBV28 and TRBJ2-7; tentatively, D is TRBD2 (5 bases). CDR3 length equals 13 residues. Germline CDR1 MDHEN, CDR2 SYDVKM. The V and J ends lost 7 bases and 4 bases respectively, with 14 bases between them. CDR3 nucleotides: TGTGCCAGCACCCTCCTACCGGGGTACGAGCAGTACTTC. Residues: CASTLLPGYEQYF.

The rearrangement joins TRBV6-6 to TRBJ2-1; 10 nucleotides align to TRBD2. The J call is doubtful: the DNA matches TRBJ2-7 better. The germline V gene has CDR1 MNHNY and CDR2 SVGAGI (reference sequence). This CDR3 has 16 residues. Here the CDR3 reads CASSWISGRLLNEQYF. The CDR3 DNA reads TGTGCCAGCAGTTGGATTAGCGGGAGGCTCCTCAATGAGCAGTACTTC.

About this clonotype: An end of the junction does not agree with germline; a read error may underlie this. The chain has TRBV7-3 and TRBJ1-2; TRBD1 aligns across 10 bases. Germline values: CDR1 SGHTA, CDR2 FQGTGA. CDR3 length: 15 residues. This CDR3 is CASSLTGQGNYSYTF. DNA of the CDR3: TGTGCCAGCAGCTTAACGGGACAGGGGAACTATAGCTACACCTTC.

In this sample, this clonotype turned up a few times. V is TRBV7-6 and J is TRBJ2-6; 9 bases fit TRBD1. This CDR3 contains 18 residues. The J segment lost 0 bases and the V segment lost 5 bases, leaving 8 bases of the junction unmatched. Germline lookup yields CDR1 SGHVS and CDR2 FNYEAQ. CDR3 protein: CASSLLTGGVSGANVLTF. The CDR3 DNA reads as TGTGCCAGCAGCCTGCTGACAGGGGGAGTCTCTGGGGCCAACGTCCTGACTTTC. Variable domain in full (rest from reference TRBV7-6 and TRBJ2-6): GAGVSQSPRYKVTKRGQDVALRCDPISGHVSLYWYRQALGQGPEFLTYFNYEAQQDKSGLPNDRFSAERPEGSISTLTIQRTEQRDSAMYRCASSLLTGGVSGANVLTFGAGSRLTVL.

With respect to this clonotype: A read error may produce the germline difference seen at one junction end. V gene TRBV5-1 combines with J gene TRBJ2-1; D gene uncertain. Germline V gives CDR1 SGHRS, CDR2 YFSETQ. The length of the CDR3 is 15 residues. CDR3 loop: CASSLVPGTYNEQFF. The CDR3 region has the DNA TGCGCTAGCAGCTTGGTCCCAGGAACCTACAATGAGCAGTTCTTC.

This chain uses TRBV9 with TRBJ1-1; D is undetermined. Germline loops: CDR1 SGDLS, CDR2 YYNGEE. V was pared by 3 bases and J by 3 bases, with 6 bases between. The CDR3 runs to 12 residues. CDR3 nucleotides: TGTGCCAGCAGCGACGACTACACTGAAGCTTTCTTT. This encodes CASSDDYTEAFF. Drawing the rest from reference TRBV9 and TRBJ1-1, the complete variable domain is DSGVTQTPKHLITATGQRVTLRCSPRSGDLSVYWYQQSLDQGLQFLIQYYNGEERAKGNILERFSAQQFPDLHSELNLSSLELGDSALYFCASSDDYTEAFFGQGTRLTVV.

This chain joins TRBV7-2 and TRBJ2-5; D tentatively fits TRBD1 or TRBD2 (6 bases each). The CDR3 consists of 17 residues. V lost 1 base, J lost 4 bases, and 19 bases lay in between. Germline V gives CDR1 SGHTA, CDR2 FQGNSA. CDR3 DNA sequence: TGTGCCAGCAGCTTAGTCGAAGGTGTGGAGGGGGGAGAGACCCAGTACTTC. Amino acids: CASSLVEGVEGGETQYF.

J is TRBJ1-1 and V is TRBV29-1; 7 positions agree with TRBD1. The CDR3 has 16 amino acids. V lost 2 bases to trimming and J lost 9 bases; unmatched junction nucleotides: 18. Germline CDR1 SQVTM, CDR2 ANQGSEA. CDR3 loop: CSVESRGQNLFLKAFF. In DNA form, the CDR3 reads TGCAGCGTTGAATCTAGGGGACAGAACCTTTTTCTTAAAGCTTTCTTT. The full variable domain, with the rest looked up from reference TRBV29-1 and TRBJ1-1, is SAVISQKPSRDICQRGTSLTIQCQVDSQVTMMFWYRQQPGQSLTLIATANQGSEATYESGFVIDKFPISRPNLTFSTLTVSNMSPEDSSIYLCSVESRGQNLFLKAFFGQGTRLTVV.

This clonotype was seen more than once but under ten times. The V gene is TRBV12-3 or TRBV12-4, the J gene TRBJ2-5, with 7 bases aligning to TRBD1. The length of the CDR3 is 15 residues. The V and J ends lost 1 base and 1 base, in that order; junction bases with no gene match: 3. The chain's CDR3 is CASSLDRGGQETQYF. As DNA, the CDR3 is TGTGCCAGCAGTTTAGACAGGGGTGGCCAAGAGACCCAGTACTTC.

The CDR3: CASSVGPQRGHNEQFF. CDR3 nucleotide sequence: TGTGCCAGCAGCGTAGGGCCCCAGCGGGGGCACAATGAGCAGTTCTTC. The rearrangement uses TRBV9 and TRBJ2-1; 8 bases align to TRBD2. Trimming cost V 0 bases and J 5 bases; bases outside gene matches: 7. CDR3 size: 16 residues. Per the germline V gene, CDR1 is SGDLS and CDR2 is YYNGEE.

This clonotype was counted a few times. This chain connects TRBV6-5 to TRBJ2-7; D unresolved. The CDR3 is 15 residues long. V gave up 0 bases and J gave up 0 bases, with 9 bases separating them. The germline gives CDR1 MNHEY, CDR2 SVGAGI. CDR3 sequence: CASSYSGIDSYEQYF. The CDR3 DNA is TGTGCCAGCAGTTACTCGGGGATTGACTCCTACGAGCAGTACTTC.

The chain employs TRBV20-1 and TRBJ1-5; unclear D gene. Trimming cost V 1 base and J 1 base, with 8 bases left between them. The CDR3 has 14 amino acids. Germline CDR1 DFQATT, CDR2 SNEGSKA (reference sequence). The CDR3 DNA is TGCAGTGCTAGAGCCCGGTACAGCAATCAGCCCCAGCATTTT. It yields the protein CSARARYSNQPQHF.